This T cell receptor beta chain was retrieved from a study of shared clonotypes between healthy human individuals (TCRdb year 2020). About the full investigation: The cohort included three men and a couple of women between 18 and 49 years of age. Between about 0.8 and 9 billion PBMCs per donor were obtained by leukapheresis. For each donor, CD4 naive and CD4 memory were each run on three plates, CD8 naive on two plates, and CD8 memory on one plate. Libraries were prepared and TCR repertoires were sequenced by different laboratories using diverse techniques, in order to increase sequencing depth and limit assay-specific biases. Blood TCR repertoires of five healthy adults were deeply sequenced to estimate repertoire size and the extent of clonotype sharing between individuals.

On this clone: This receptor's antigen is unknown. No qualities accompany the bases; no much larger clone lies one base away.

TCR CDR3 regions were amplified from genomic DNA by multiplex PCR using the deep immunoSEQ assay. Extracted genomic DNA from each cell subset was distributed evenly across all wells of several immunoSEQ 96-well plates, and each plate was treated as a replicate. For sorted subsets, 200 to 250 ng of genomic DNA, equivalent to about 30,000 T cell genomes, went into each replicate PCR. The purified libraries were quantified using a Qubit 3.0 fluorometer, sized with a Bioanalyzer 2100, and then quantified again using the KAPA Library Quantification kit. Every immunoSEQ 96-well plate was sequenced on a separate single-read 150-cycle Illumina NextSeq 550 flow cell. In the original analysis: Because the immunoSEQ output included only junctional sequences and no quality scores, the filtering could not be the same as the filtering used for full-length reads. To assign V/J genes and CDR3, sequences were annotated against IMGT germline references using PyIR, a Python wrapper for IgBLAST v1.9. Reads with weak V/J assignments (E-value above 1e-6), missing CDR3, stop codons, out-of-frame junctions, or ambiguous translated residues were removed. V3J clonotypes were defined as sequences sharing an identical inferred V gene, J gene, and CDR3 amino acid sequence. Percentage overlap between repertoires was calculated by dividing the number of shared unique clonotypes by the size of the smaller repertoire. Richness of each repertoire was evaluated using RTK rarefaction, the Chao1 estimator, and Recon v2.1 estimates of unobserved clonotypes. For all TCRbeta clonotypes obtained by the gDNA method from four donors, generation probabilities were computed with OLGA. This is the immuneACCESS table as TCRdb keeps it, with only in-frame sequences that have V and J called. A part of the clones is gone; compared with another copy, unresolved V genes explain less than half, and the rest is unexplained. The DNA was the basis for D and trimming; V, J and clone size are from that table. For this sample the table gives 2 million or so clones, of which about 95% were detected only once. 0.9% to 1.4% of the sample belongs to the ten largest clones.

CD8 naive samples were obtained by positive selection for CCR7 among CD45RO-negative cells, yielding a CD45RA+CCR7+ population from which TemRA cells were excluded. Healthy HIV-negative adults with no recently reported acute infections or vaccinations were included as donors. Every donor was a Caucasian adult living in Nashville, Tennessee, USA. Blood was collected by leukapheresis, and PBMCs were isolated by Ficoll-Histopaque density gradient centrifugation and then cryopreserved in liquid nitrogen vapor phase. Analytical flow cytometry was used to check the purity and quantity of every magnetically sorted T cell population. Each sorted fraction had its genomic DNA isolated and then quantified by UV absorbance on a Nanodrop 2000c. Overall study outcomes, separate from this receptor: The small number of donors limited the genetic and exposure-history diversity represented. Clonotypes shared by all four sorted-subset donors showed higher generation probabilities than non-shared clonotypes. Sampling was restricted to blood, and TCR repertoires in tissues likely differ from the TCR repertoires found in blood. Incomplete sequencing was indicated by rarefaction of sorted-subset datasets, despite the large sequencing depth. Pairwise subsampling indicated that sequencing depth was expected to affect the degree of clonotype sharing among donors. Across a few donors, 5% to 6% of naive CD4, approximately 3.5% of naive CD8, roughly 2.2% of memory CD4, and roughly 0.41% of memory CD8 clonotypes were shared. Larger estimated clonotype richness was generally found for naive subsets than for memory subsets.

CDR1 and CDR2 (MNHNS, SASEGT) derive from the germline V gene. At the junction V is shortened by 6 bases and J by 3 bases; bases outside the gene matches: 3. There are 14 amino acids in the CDR3, from cysteine to phenylalanine inclusive. The read is trimmed to its CDR3 DNA, 42 bases read in frame from base 1. The source is a young man in good health. The sample taken for sequencing was naive CD8+ T cells sorted from blood. The cell subset or site label for this specimen denotes: CD45RA+CCR7+. The receptor chain draws on TRBV6-1 and TRBJ2-7, and 12 junction bases match TRBD2. The CDR3 reads CASRGLAGNYEQYF. The nucleotide sequence is TGTGCCAGCAGAGGACTAGCGGGGAACTACGAGCAGTACTTC.